This TCR beta chain originates from a study of response to subunit inactivated influenza vaccine. Study-wide results and caveats: The authors proposed limited new T cell recruitment per seasonal influenza vaccination.

Germline loops: CDR1 KGHDR, CDR2 SFDVKD. The trim removed 1 base at V and 2 bases at J, leaving 9 bases unmatched. The CDR3 has 18 residues. MiXCR, run by TCRdb on the RT-PCR reads, gives a single entry per CDR3 protein. Among more than 550,000 distinct CDR3 sequences, 10% to 15% were seen once, and the ten largest hold around 9.6%. Remarks on this clonotype: Its antigen is currently unknown.

This sequence joins TRBV24-1 and TRBJ2-1; 8 bases map to TRBD1. Sample: PBMCs from blood, taken on the day of vaccination. The sequence was obtained from a man in his fifties who received an inactivated influenza vaccine. The CDR3 spells CATSDLARTGSTYNEQFF. CDR3 DNA sequence: TGTGCCACCAGTGATTTAGCCAGGACAGGGAGTACCTACAATGAGCAGTTCTTC.